This TCR beta chain stems from a study of blood T cell repertoires in COVID-19. The wider study: The origin of the acute and convalescent COVID-19 samples was the United States, Italy and Spain. The cDNA or gDNA used as material had been derived from T cells, B-cell-depleted T cells, or PBMCs.

Data came from immunoSEQ multiplex PCR; TCRdb stores just in-frame clones and leaves some out. The table shows about 360,000 clones, with around nine tenths occurring only once. The CDR3 sequence is 16 residues long. Trimming took 2 bases from V and 7 from J; bases not matched to a gene: 6. Germline lookup yields CDR1 SGHRS and CDR2 YFSETQ. The table lists this clone with a count of one. The receptor's source is a human donor in a cohort sampled during active COVID-19. The chain employs TRBV5-1 and TRBJ2-2; TRBD2 matches 12 bases. The sequencing input was peripheral blood. CDR3: CASSFRTSGVHGELFF. DNA for the CDR3: TGCGCCAGCAGCTTCAGGACTAGCGGGGTTCACGGGGAGCTGTTTTTT.